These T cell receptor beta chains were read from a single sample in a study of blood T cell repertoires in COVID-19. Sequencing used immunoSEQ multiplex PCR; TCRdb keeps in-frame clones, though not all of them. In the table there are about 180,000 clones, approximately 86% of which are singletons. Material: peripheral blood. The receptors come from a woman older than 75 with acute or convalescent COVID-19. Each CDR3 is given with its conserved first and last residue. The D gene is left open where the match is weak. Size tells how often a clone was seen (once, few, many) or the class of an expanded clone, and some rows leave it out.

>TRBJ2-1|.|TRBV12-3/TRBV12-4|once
TGTGCCAGTACCCCTCGGCCGGGAGATGAGCAGTTCTTC
CASTPRPGDEQFF
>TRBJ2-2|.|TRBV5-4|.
TGTGCCAGCAGCTGGGGGGACAGAGCGAACACCGGGGAGCTGTTTTTT
CASSWGDRANTGELFF
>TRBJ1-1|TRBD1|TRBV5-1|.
TGCGCCAGCAGCTTGGGAGCCGGGACAGGGGGCACTGAAGCTTTCTTT
CASSLGAGTGGTEAFF
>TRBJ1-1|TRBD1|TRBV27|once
TGTGCCAGCAGTGCCCGACAGGGGAACACTGAAGCTTTCTTT
CASSARQGNTEAFF
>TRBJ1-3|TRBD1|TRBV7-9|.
TGTGCCAGCAGCGCAGGACAGGGCGGTGGAAACACCATATATTTT
CASSAGQGGGNTIYF
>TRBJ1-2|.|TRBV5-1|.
TGCGCCAGCAGCGAGGACAGCCTCTCTTACTATGGCTACACCTTC
CASSEDSLSYYGYTF
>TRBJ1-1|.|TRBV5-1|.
TGCGCCAGCAGCACAGGTTACATGAACACTGAAGCTTTCTTT
CASSTGYMNTEAFF
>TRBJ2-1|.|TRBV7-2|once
TGTGCCAGCAGCCTCCACAGGGTCCAGGGCCCATACAATGAGCAGTTCTTC
CASSLHRVQGPYNEQFF
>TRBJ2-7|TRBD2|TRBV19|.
TGTGCCAGTAGTATAGGGACTAGCGGATCCGGCTCCTACGAGCAGTACTTC
CASSIGTSGSGSYEQYF
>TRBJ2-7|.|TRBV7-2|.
TGTGCCAGCAGCTTTTTGGGCGGGTTTACCTACGAGCAGTACTTC
CASSFLGGFTYEQYF
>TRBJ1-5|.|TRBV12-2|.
TGTGCAAGTCGCCCCCGTGAAGCGGGACAGGGGCGTAGGCCCCAGCATTTT
CASRPREAGQGRRPQHF
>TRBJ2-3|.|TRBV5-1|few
TGCGCCAGCAGCTTCGGGGAGCAAGCGGATACGCAGTATTTT
CASSFGEQADTQYF
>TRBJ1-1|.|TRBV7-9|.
TGTGCCAGCAGGGAGCAGGGTTACACTGAAGCTTTCTTT
CASREQGYTEAFF
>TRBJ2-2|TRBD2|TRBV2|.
TGTGCCAGCAGCCGACTAGCGGGGGGCACCGGGGAGCTGTTTTTT
CASSRLAGGTGELFF
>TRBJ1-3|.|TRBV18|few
TGTGCCAGCTCACCAAACTTACAGCAAAACACCATATATTTT
CASSPNLQQNTIYF
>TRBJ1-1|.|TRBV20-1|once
TGCAGTGCTACCGTGAACACTGAAGCTTTCTTT
CSATVNTEAFF
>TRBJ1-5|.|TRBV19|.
TGTGCCAGTAGGGATCGGGGGGATAATCAGCCCCAGCATTTT
CASRDRGDNQPQHF
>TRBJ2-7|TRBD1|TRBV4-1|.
TGCGCCAGCAGCCGCCCGGACAGGGATGGGGGCGAGCAGTACTTC
CASSRPDRDGGEQYF
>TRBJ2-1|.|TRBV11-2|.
TGTGCCAGCAGCTTAGATGTCAGCGGGTTCTACAATGAGCAGTTCTTC
CASSLDVSGFYNEQFF
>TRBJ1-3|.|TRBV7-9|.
TGTGCCAGCAGCTCCAACCGACAGGGAAACACCATATATTTT
CASSSNRQGNTIYF
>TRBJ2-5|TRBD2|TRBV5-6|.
TGTGCCAGCAGCTTGGCGGGGGGGCAAGAGACCCAGTACTTC
CASSLAGGQETQYF
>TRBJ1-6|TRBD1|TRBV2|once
TGTGCCAGCAGTGTCGACAGGGTTAATTCACCCCTCCACTTT
CASSVDRVNSPLHF
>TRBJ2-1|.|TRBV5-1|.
TGCGCCAGCAGCCAGATGACTCCGGGGTTTACTACTAGCAATGAGCAGTTCTTC
CASSQMTPGFTTSNEQFF
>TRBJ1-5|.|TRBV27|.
TGTGCCAGCGGGACATATAGCAATCAGCCCCAGCATTTT
CASGTYSNQPQHF
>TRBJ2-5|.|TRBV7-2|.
TGTGCCAGCAGCCCCCCCACAGGACTACAAGAGACCCAGTACTTC
CASSPPTGLQETQYF
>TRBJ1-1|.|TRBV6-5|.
TGTGCCAGCAGACAGGGCGGAACTGAAGCTTTCTTT
CASRQGGTEAFF
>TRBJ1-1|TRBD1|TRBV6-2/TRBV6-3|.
TGTGCCAGCAGTTACTCCCCCAATAGACCGACAGGGGGATTCACTGAAGCTTTCTTT
CASSYSPNRPTGGFTEAFF
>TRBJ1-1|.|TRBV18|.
TGTGCCAGCTCATCCCTCGGGGAGGGGAGTGGCACTGAAGCTTTCTTT
CASSSLGEGSGTEAFF
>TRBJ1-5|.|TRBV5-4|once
TGTGCCAGCAGCCCGGGGGGGGATCAGCCCCAGCATTTT
CASSPGGDQPQHF
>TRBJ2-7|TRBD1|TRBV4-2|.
TGTGCCAGCAGCCAAGATCAGGGGGACAGGGAACGTGAAGGTTCCTACGAGCAGTACTTC
CASSQDQGDREREGSYEQYF
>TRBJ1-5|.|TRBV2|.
TGTGCCAGCAGCTCGTCAGGGAACGGCAATCAGCCCCAGCATTTT
CASSSSGNGNQPQHF
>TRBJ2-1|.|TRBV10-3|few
TGTGCCATCAGTGAGTCATCAGGGGCCGTAGGTGATGAGCAGTTCTTC
CAISESSGAVGDEQFF
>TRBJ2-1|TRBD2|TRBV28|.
TGTGCCAGCAGCTATAGCGGGAGTGTCAACAATGAGCAGTTCTTC
CASSYSGSVNNEQFF
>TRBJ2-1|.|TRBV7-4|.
TGTGCCAGCACGAACGAGATTACGAGGCTCAGCTCCTACAATGAGCAGTTCTTC
CASTNEITRLSSYNEQFF
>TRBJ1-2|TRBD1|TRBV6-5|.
TGTGCCAGCAGTTCCTGGACAGGGGGCAAAAACTACACCTTC
CASSSWTGGKNYTF
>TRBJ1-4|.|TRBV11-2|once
TGTGCCAGCAGTCCCACGGGGAGGAATAATGAAAAACTGTTTTTT
CASSPTGRNNEKLFF
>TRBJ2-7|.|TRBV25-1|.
TGTGCCAGCAGTCTGCAGGGTTCCTACGAGCAGTACTTC
CASSLQGSYEQYF
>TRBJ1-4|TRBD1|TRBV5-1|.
TGCGCCAGCAGCTTGTCGGGACAGGGGAATGAAAAACTGTTTTTT
CASSLSGQGNEKLFF
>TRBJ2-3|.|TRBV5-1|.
TGCGCCAGCAGCTTGGGTAGCGGTAGCACAGATACGCAGTATTTT
CASSLGSGSTDTQYF
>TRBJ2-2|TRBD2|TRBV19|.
TGTGCCAGTACCCCGGGACTAGCGGGGGGGCCTGGCGGGGAGCTGTTTTTT
CASTPGLAGGPGGELFF
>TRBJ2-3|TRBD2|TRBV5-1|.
TGCGCCAGCAGCCCGGGACTAAGGATCACAGATACGCAGTATTTT
CASSPGLRITDTQYF
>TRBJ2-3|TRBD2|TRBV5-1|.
TGCGCCAGCAGCCCTTGGACTAGCGGGAGTCTATTGCAGTATTTT
CASSPWTSGSLLQYF
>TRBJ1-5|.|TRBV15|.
TGTGCCACCAGCAGAGATCTCGTGACAGGAAGCATTAATCAGCCCCAGCATTTT
CATSRDLVTGSINQPQHF
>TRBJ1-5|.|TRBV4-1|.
TGCGCCAGCAGTGCCGAACGGGTAAATAGCAATCAGCCCCAGCATTTT
CASSAERVNSNQPQHF
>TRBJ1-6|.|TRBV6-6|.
TGTGCCACCCGAGAGAATTCACCCCTCCACTTT
CATRENSPLHF
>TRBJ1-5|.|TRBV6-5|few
TGTGCCAGCAGTCGCCCGGGGCAGCCCCAGCATTTT
CASSRPGQPQHF
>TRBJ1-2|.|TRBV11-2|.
TGTGCCAGCAGCTTAGCGGAGTCAGGGGCCCGCTATGGCTACACCTTC
CASSLAESGARYGYTF
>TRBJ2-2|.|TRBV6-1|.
TGTGCCAGCAGTGAACTAACGAACACCGGGGAGCTGTTTTTT
CASSELTNTGELFF
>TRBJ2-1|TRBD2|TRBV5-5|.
TGTGCCAGCAGCTTGACTAGCGGGGGGGCCACGTACAATGAGCAGTTCTTC
CASSLTSGGATYNEQFF
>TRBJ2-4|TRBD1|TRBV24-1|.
TGTGCCACCAGTGATCCCGGGACAGGGGGCATTCAGTACTTC
CATSDPGTGGIQYF
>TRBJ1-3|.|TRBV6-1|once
TGTGCCAGCAGTGAATTCCTCAGGAACACCATATATTTT
CASSEFLRNTIYF
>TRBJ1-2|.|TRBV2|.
TGTGCCAGCAGTACCGAGTGGGCGGGCTACACCTTC
CASSTEWAGYTF
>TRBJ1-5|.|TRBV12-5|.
TGTGCTAGTGGGTTCGGGGTCGTAGGGCAGCCCCAGCATTTT
CASGFGVVGQPQHF